The sequence of this TCR beta chain was determined in a study of breast tumors, draining lymph nodes, adjacent tissues (dated by TCRdb to the mid-2010s). Background on the whole study: Breast cancer patients provided tumor, adjacent nontumor tissue and axillary lymph nodes, and the study compared the TCR beta repertoires across these three sources. The study was designed to assess the relationships and possible T-cell exchange between tumor, surrounding tissue and draining lymph node repertoires in human breast cancer.

In its sample, this clonotype was seen many times. This clone's antigen is unknown. The sample holds no much larger clone one base away, and base qualities are not on file. The axillary draining lymph nodes of breast cancer patients were the source of the lymph node samples. The CDR3 numbers 15 residues from cysteine through phenylalanine. CDR3 DNA is the only sequence kept; it has 45 bases, read in frame from the first base. Clipping removes 6 bases from V and 3 bases from J, with 8 as the unmatched junction base count. CDR1 is given as MNHEY and CDR2 as SVGAGI, both from the germline V gene. Results and caveats for the whole study, not just this receptor: Tumors showed preferential V and J gene usage, and their T-cell repertoire diversity fell below that of lymph nodes yet above that of nontumor tissue. The conclusion that tumor T cells originate in lymph nodes was presented as consistent with a hypothesis rather than as directly demonstrated. The data were judged consistent with most tumor T cells deriving from the lymph node and then expanding within tumor tissue. The similarity between tumor and nontumor tissue repertoires was significantly greater in luminal-like breast cancer than in basal-like breast cancer.

Reads for this sample came from an Illumina HiSeq 2000. TCR beta chain libraries were generated through multiplex PCR amplification. High-throughput sequencing was used to analyze the amplified TCR beta chain products. In-frame beta chains were kept once TCRdb had trimmed the public reads at Q25 with fastp and called clones with MiXCR. Records with the same CDR3 protein are collapsed into one entry carrying the most frequent genes and DNA. Present in this sample are some 170,000 distinct CDR3 sequences, roughly a third of which were seen just once. The ten top clones hold about 3.8% of the sample. Specimen: axillary lymph node tissue. This TCR was recovered from a female donor with breast cancer. Some clones in this sample may be carry-over from other donors' samples. The chain uses TRBV6-5 and TRBJ2-7, and TRBD1 aligns with 10 junction nucleotides. The CDR3 in this case is CASSRAGTGVYEQYF. The bases are TGTGCCAGCAGCCGCGCCGGGACAGGGGTCTACGAGCAGTACTTC.